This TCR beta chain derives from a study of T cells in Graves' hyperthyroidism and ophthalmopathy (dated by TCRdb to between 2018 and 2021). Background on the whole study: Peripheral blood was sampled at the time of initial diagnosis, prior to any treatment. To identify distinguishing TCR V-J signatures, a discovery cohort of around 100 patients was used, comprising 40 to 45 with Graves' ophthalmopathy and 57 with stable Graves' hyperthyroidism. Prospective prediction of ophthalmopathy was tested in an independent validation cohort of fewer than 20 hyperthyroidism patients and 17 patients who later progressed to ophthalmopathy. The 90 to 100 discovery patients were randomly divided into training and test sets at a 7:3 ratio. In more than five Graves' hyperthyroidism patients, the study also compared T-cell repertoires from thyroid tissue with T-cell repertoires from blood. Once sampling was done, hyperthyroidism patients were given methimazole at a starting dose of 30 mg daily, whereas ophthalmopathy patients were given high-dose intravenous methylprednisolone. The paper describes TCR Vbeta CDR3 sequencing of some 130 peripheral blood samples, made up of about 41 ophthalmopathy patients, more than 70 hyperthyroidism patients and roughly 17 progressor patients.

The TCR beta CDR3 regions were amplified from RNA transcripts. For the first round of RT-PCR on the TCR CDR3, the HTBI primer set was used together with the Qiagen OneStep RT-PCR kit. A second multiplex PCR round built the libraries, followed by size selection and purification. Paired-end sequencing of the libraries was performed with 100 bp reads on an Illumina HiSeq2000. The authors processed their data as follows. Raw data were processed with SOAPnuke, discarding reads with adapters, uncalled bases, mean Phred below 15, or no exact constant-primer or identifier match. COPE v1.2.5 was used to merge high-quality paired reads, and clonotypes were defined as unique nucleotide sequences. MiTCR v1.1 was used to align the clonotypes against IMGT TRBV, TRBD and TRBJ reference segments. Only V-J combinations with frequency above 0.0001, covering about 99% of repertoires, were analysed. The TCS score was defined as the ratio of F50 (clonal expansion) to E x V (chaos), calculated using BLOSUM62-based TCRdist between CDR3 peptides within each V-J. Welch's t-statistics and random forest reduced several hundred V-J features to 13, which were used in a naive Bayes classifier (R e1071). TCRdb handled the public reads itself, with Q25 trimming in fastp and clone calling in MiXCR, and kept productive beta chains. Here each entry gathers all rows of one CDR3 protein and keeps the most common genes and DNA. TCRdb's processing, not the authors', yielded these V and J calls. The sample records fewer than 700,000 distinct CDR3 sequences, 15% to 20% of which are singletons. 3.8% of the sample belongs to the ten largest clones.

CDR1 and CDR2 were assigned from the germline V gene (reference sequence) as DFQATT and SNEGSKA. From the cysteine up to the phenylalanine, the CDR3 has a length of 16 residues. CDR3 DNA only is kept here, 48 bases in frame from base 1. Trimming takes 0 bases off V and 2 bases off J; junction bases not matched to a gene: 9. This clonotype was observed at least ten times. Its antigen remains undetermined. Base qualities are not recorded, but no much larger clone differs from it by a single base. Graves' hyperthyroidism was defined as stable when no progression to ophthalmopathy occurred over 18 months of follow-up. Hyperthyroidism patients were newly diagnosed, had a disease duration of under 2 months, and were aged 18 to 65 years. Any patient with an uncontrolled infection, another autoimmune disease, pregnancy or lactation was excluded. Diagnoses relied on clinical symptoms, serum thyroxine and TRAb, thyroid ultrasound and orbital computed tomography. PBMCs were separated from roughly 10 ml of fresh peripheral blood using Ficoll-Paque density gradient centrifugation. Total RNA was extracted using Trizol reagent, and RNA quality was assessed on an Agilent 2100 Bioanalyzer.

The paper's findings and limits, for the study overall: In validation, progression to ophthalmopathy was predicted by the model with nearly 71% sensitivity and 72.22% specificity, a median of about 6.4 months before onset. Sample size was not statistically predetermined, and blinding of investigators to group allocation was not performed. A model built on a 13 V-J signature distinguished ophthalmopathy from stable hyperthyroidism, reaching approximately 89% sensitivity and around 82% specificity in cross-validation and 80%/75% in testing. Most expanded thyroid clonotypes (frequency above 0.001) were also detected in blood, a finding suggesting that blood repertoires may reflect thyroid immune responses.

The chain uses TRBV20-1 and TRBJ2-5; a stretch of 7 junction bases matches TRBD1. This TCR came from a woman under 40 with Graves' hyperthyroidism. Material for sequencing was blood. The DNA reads TGCAGTGCTAGAGATCCAAGCAGGGGGATACAAGAGACCCAGTACTTC. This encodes CSARDPSRGIQETQYF.